The entry below gives a single T cell receptor beta chain sequence along with its context. The antigen remains undetermined. Germline CDR1 LGHDT, CDR2 YNNKEL (reference sequence). CDR3 length equals 17 residues. Trimming removed 0 bases at V and 1 base at J, with 14 bases between. This entry is derived from a study of T-cell reconstitution after alpha-beta-depleted transplantation in children. Findings and limits, study-wide: By about two months after transplant, alpha-beta T cells reportedly arose from several hundred graft clones that had expanded. At day 60, the high TCRbeta diversity found in some patients originated from recipient T cells and thymic progenitors that had survived. A year post-transplant, T-cell counts and diversity derived mostly from newly produced T cells.

During its preparation, the TCRbeta library received unique molecular identifiers. MiXCR was run by TCRdb on the PCR reads, yielding one entry per CDR3 protein. The table shows fewer than 350,000 distinct CDR3 sequences, with roughly 11% occurring only once. This TCR derives from a male patient aged 2 to 9 who had a stem cell transplant for chronic granulomatous disease, so the T cells may come from the graft donor. The genes are TRBV3-1 and TRBJ2-3, with a weak D call TRBD1 (6 bases). The sequencing here drew on peripheral blood, taken 180 days after TCRalphabeta/CD19-depleted stem cell transplant. The DNA for the CDR3 is TGTGCCAGCAGCCAAGAGGCGGGCTGGGGGCGCACAGATACGCAGTATTTT. It specifies CASSQEAGWGRTDTQYF.